The 24 T cell receptor beta chains listed next were all sequenced from one sample in a study of beta chain features in type 1 diabetes. Whole-study findings and limits: TCRB CDR3s from Type 1 diabetes patients were moderately but significantly shorter in all four CD4+ subsets.

All of the isolated RNA was reverse transcribed, so expressed TCRB transcripts were sequenced. Using immunoSEQ multiplex PCR, the repertoire was profiled, and TCRdb retains in-frame clones only, with some absent. The sample carries 300,000 to 400,000 clones, roughly 12% recorded once. These TCRs are of unknown antigen specificity. Sequenced material: naive CD4+ T cells from blood. These receptors were taken from a woman aged 18-29 years with type 1 diabetes.

The V and J genes are TRBV7-9 and TRBJ2-4, with TRBD1 matching over 9 bases. Germline lookup yields CDR1 SEHNR and CDR2 FQNEAQ (reference sequence). This CDR3 spans 15 amino acids. J was trimmed by 8 bases and V by 5 bases; bases with no gene match: 10. The CDR3 protein is CASSDLQGAADIQYF. As DNA, the CDR3 is TGTGCCAGCAGCGACCTACAGGGGGCTGCGGACATTCAGTACTTC. Full variable domain (outside the CDR3, taken from reference TRBV7-9 and TRBJ2-4): DTGVSQNPRHKITKRGQNVTFRCDPISEHNRLYWYRQTLGQGPEFLTYFQNEAQLEKSRLLSDRFSAERPKGSFSTLEIQRTEQGDSAMYLCASSDLQGAADIQYFGAGTRLSVL.

This chain connects TRBV5-1 to TRBJ2-6, with D hard to call. Trimming took off 4 bases at V and 2 bases at J, with 10 bases between the two ends. Germline values: CDR1 SGHRS, CDR2 YFSETQ. This CDR3 spans 15 amino acids. CDR3 nucleotides: TGCGCCAGCAGCCTCATAGTTGCTGGGGCCAACGTCCTGACTTTC. This translates into CASSLIVAGANVLTF.

This clone was picked up a small number of times. The chain recombines TRBV10-3 with TRBJ2-7, with TRBD2 identical over 7 bases. Germline-derived CDR1 and CDR2 are ENHRY and SYGVKD. V shed 10 bases and J 4 bases; nucleotides not matched to a gene: 10. This CDR3 comprises 13 residues. The CDR3 protein is CATGGTGRYEQYF. The CDR3, as DNA: TGTGCCACCGGGGGGACGGGACGATACGAGCAGTACTTC.

The chain recombines TRBV7-3 with TRBJ2-5; D is perhaps TRBD1 (6 bases). Trimming cost V 1 base and J 5 bases, with 11 bases left between them. The CDR3 consists of 14 residues. The germline V gene has CDR1 SGHTA and CDR2 FQGTGA. The CDR3 loop is CASSLSPGVETQYF. DNA of the CDR3: TGTGCCAGCAGCTTAAGCCCAGGGGTGGAGACCCAGTACTTC.

This clone was observed a handful of times. The chain uses TRBV30 and TRBJ1-2, with D tentatively TRBD1 (6 bases). V lost 2 bases and J 6 bases, leaving 19 bases between the germline ends. Germline CDR1 and CDR2: GTSNPN and SVGIG (reference sequence). The CDR3 is 15 amino acids. CDR3 region: CAWSRLGWGQDGYTF. The CDR3 nucleotides read TGTGCCTGGAGTAGATTGGGGTGGGGGCAGGATGGCTACACCTTC.

This rearrangement joins TRBV5-6 to TRBJ1-1; maybe TRBD1 (5 bases). The CDR3 consists of 13 residues. Germline-derived CDR1 and CDR2 are SGHDT and YYEEEE. V was trimmed by 5 bases and J by 1 base, leaving 9 bases between them. CDR3 coding DNA: TGTGCCAGCAGTCGTGACAGGAACACTGAAGCTTTCTTT. Translation: CASSRDRNTEAFF. The entire variable domain, with the rest obtained from reference TRBV5-6 and TRBJ1-1, is as follows: DAGVTQSPTHLIKTRGQQVTLRCSPKSGHDTVSWYQQALGQGPQFIFQYYEEEERQRGNFPDRFSGHQFPNYSSELNVNALLLGDSALYLCASSRDRNTEAFFGQGTRLTVV.

V is TRBV28 and J is TRBJ1-5; D gene uncertain. Germline V CDR1 and CDR2: MDHEN, SYDVKM. CDR3 length: 15 residues. Trimming took 4 bases from V and 0 from J, leaving 10 bases between them. Written as DNA, the CDR3 is TGTGCCAGCAGTTCCCGGGGATTTAGCAATCAGCCCCAGCATTTT. This gives the protein CASSSRGFSNQPQHF.

The rearrangement links TRBV5-1 to TRBJ2-5; 10 bases map to TRBD2. The CDR3 totals 16 residues. Germline lookup yields CDR1 SGHRS and CDR2 YFSETQ. V shed 0 bases, J shed 2 bases, and the junction held 4 bases outside the gene matches. DNA of the CDR3: TGCGCCAGCAGCTTGGGGACTAGCGGTGATCAAGAGACCCAGTACTTC. Protein product: CASSLGTSGDQETQYF. Looking up the rest from reference TRBV5-1 and TRBJ2-5 gives the full variable domain: KAGVTQTPRYLIKTRGQQVTLSCSPISGHRSVSWYQQTPGQGLQFLFEYFSETQRNKGNFPGRFSGRQFSNSRSEMNVSTLELGDSALYLCASSLGTSGDQETQYFGPGTRLLVL.

This chain's CDR3 is CASSAYLGSYEQYF. In nucleotides, the CDR3 is TGTGCCAGCTCAGCGTACCTGGGCTCCTACGAGCAGTACTTC. The chain is built from TRBV9 and TRBJ2-7; D remains unclear. The CDR3 consists of 14 residues. Germline V gene data show CDR1 as SGDLS and CDR2 as YYNGEE. Trimming shortened V by 7 bases and J by 0 bases, and 14 bases separated the two germline ends.

This clone was found a few times. This chain joins TRBV5-4 and TRBJ2-5; 10 bases line up with TRBD2. CDR1 is SGHNT and CDR2 is YYREEE in the germline V gene (reference sequence). V trimming: 3 bases; J trimming: 0 bases; junction bases outside the gene matches: 5. This CDR3 has 16 amino acids. CDR3 sequence: CASSSVTSGDQETQYF. The CDR3 region has the DNA TGTGCCAGCAGCTCGGTAACTAGCGGGGACCAAGAGACCCAGTACTTC.

This chain joins TRBV4-3 and TRBJ2-1; 12 bases match TRBD2. In germline, CDR1 is LGHNA, CDR2 YSLEER. V lost 4 bases to trimming and J lost 7 bases; unmatched junction nucleotides: 5. The CDR3 is 15 amino acids. DNA for the CDR3: TGCGCCAGCAGCCGCCAACTAGCGGGAGGAAATGAGCAGTTCTTC. Translation gives CASSRQLAGGNEQFF.

Comment on this clone: Relative to the germline gene, one junction end is altered; a read error may explain this. V and J are TRBV19 and TRBJ1-1, with 8 bases fitting TRBD1. The CDR3 has 14 residues. Germline V gives CDR1 LNHDA, CDR2 SQIVND (reference sequence). The CDR3 nucleotides are TGTGCCAGTATGGAGGGACAGGAGAACGCTGAAGCTTTCTTT. Residues: CASMEGQENAEAFF.

The V call is TRBV18, the J call TRBJ1-2; TRBD1 aligns across 8 bases. Germline CDR1 is KGHSH and CDR2 is LQKENI. J was trimmed by 3 bases and V by 2 bases; bases with no gene match: 5. This CDR3 has 15 amino acids. This chain's CDR3 is CASSPMGTGDYGYTF. CDR3 in DNA: TGTGCCAGCTCACCAATGGGGACAGGCGACTATGGCTACACCTTC.

This clone was observed a few times. The chain combines TRBV19 with TRBJ2-5, with D tentatively TRBD1 (6 bases). The germline CDR1 and CDR2 sequences are LNHDA and SQIVND (reference sequence). Trimming removed 3 bases from V and 5 bases from J, with 13 bases in between. The CDR3 is made up of 14 amino acids. CDR3 bases: TGTGCCAGTAGTATTGGGGGCCCCCGGGAGACCCAGTACTTC. Translation gives CASSIGGPRETQYF.

This clone was seen only a few times. V gene TRBV7-9 combines with J gene TRBJ1-5; D is perhaps TRBD1 (5 bases). The CDR3 has 15 amino acids. Germline CDR1 reads SEHNR; CDR2 reads FQNEAQ (reference sequence). The V end was cut by 5 bases, the J end by 0 bases, with 11 bases between. In nucleotides, the CDR3 is TGTGCCAGCAGCCTTGACAGTTATAGCAATCAGCCCCAGCATTTT. It encodes CASSLDSYSNQPQHF.

The sample holds a few counts of this clone. The chain employs TRBV14 and TRBJ1-2; no reliable D call. The CDR3 covers 16 residues. V lost 1 base to trimming and J lost 0 bases, with 12 bases between them. Germline V gene lookup returns CDR1 SGHDN and CDR2 FVKESK. CDR3 protein: CASSQVRTDTNYGYTF. The CDR3, as DNA: TGTGCCAGCAGCCAAGTGAGAACAGACACTAACTATGGCTACACCTTC.

This clone has only a few counts. The V gene is TRBV4-1, the J gene TRBJ2-6; D is undetermined. Germline loops: CDR1 MGHRA, CDR2 YSYEKL. The CDR3 covers 17 residues. Trimming removed 0 bases at V and 0 bases at J, with 9 bases between. Here the CDR3 reads CASSQDEVVSGANVLTF. Here the CDR3 DNA reads TGCGCCAGCAGCCAAGACGAGGTTGTCTCTGGGGCCAACGTCCTGACTTTC.

The chain carries TRBV28 and TRBJ2-1; no firm D call. Trimming stripped 7 bases from V and 8 bases from J, with 9 bases between. The CDR3 spans 11 residues. Germline CDR1 MDHEN, CDR2 SYDVKM. The CDR3, as DNA: TGTGCCAGCACCAGCGAATATGAGCAGTTCTTC. Amino acids: CASTSEYEQFF.

The chain combines TRBV30 with TRBJ2-1; 15 bases are a match to TRBD2. CDR1 is GTSNPN, CDR2 SVGIG, per germline (reference sequence). This CDR3 contains 15 residues. The V gene end was trimmed by 5 bases and the J gene end by 6 bases; junction bases not matched to a gene: 5. CDR3 amino acids: CAWGLAGGPFNEQFF. The CDR3 DNA follows: TGTGCCTGGGGACTAGCGGGAGGGCCCTTCAATGAGCAGTTCTTC.

V usage is TRBV7-7 and J usage is TRBJ2-2, with 11 nucleotides matching TRBD1. The CDR3 totals 17 residues. Germline assignment: CDR1 SSHAT and CDR2 FNYEAQ (reference sequence). The trim removed 5 bases at V and 6 bases at J, leaving 11 bases unmatched. In nucleotides, the CDR3 is TGTGCCAGCAGCGCAGGACAGGGGGCCAACGGGGCCGGGGAGCTGTTTTTT. This translates into CASSAGQGANGAGELFF. The variable domain in full, with the rest retrieved from reference TRBV7-7 and TRBJ2-2, is GAGVSQSPRYKVTKRGQDVTLRCDPISSHATLYWYQQALGQGPEFLTYFNYEAQPDKSGLPSDRFSAERPEGSISTLTIQRTEQRDSAMYRCASSAGQGANGAGELFFGEGSRLTVL.

This clone was counted between two and nine times. V gene TRBV18 combines with J gene TRBJ2-7; 7 positions agree with TRBD1. The CDR3 extends over 15 amino acids. The V gene end was trimmed by 6 bases and the J gene end by 3 bases; junction bases not matched to a gene: 11. Looked up from germline, CDR1 is KGHSH and CDR2 is LQKENI. The CDR3 nucleotides are TGTGCCAGCTCCCTTCGGGACAGATCCTTCTACGAGCAGTACGTC. This translates into CASSLRDRSFYEQYV.

V and J are TRBV6-5 and TRBJ2-7, with 7 bases identical to TRBD1. The CDR3 is 14 residues long. Per the germline V gene, CDR1 is MNHEY and CDR2 is SVGAGI. The trim removed 5 bases at V and 2 bases at J, leaving 6 bases unmatched. CDR3 nucleotide sequence: TGTGCCAGCAGTCTTTCCGGGACAGCCTACGAGCAGTACTTC. Translation: CASSLSGTAYEQYF.

The V gene is TRBV18, the J gene TRBJ2-3, with a weak D call TRBD2 (5 bases). The CDR3 has 16 amino acids. Trimming stripped 4 bases from V and 4 bases from J, with 18 bases between. The germline V gene has CDR1 KGHSH and CDR2 LQKENI. CDR3 bases: TGTGCCAGCTCACTCGCGGGCACTATAGTCCCAGATACGCAGTATTTT. This translates into CASSLAGTIVPDTQYF.

The sample holds a few counts of this clone. J is TRBJ1-1 and V is TRBV5-4; TRBD1 might be the D (5 bases). The CDR3 has 13 residues. Germline V gene sequence: CDR1 SGHNT, CDR2 YYREEE (reference sequence). Between the trimmed V and J ends, which lost 4 bases and 4 bases, there was a span of 11 bases. The CDR3 reads CASSTGGSTEAFF. CDR3 sequence (DNA): TGTGCCAGCAGCACGGGGGGGAGCACTGAAGCTTTCTTT.